This T cell receptor beta chain was profiled in a study of PD-1 blockade in classical Hodgkin lymphoma. The table came from immunoSEQ multiplex PCR; TCRdb's copy has only in-frame clones and leaves some out. This table holds roughly 150,000 clones, just under 80% found once. All trial patients relapsed after autologous stem cell transplantation. The receptor's source is a human donor with classical Hodgkin lymphoma. Source: peripheral blood mononuclear cells (PBMCs), taken before the second cycle of nivolumab.

CDR3 loop: CASSLARLAGGLWDNEQFF. CDR3 in DNA: TGTGCCAGCAGCTTAGCGCGTTTGGCGGGAGGGCTTTGGGACAATGAGCAGTTCTTC. The genes are TRBV7-8 and TRBJ2-1; 9 bases are a match to TRBD2. Germline values: CDR1 SGHVS, CDR2 FQNEAQ. The CDR3 contains 19 residues. Trimming removed 0 bases from V and 5 bases from J; junction bases left unmatched: 14.